This paragraph reports one T cell receptor (beta chain). This clonotype was detected only once. Its recognized antigen is unknown. It has no much larger one-base neighbor in the sample; base qualities were not kept. The library was obtained by 5' RACE. Sequencing was performed on an Illumina HiSeq 2000. A universal primer binding site was added through template switching, and the final cDNA carried a unique molecular identifier so that TCR cDNA molecules could be counted accurately. First-strand cDNA for TCR alpha and beta chains was synthesized from specific primers in the conserved constant-segment region. Each cDNA library was double barcoded, with a SMART-Mk sample barcode plus Illumina barcodes, to control for contamination. Two successive PCR steps introduced TruSeq adapter sequences along with Illumina sample barcodes. Sequencing of the TCR alpha and beta cDNA libraries was done on the Illumina HiSeq platform using custom primers. Regarding the original processing steps: Unique molecular identifiers were extracted from raw reads with MiGEC, and CDR3 positions were determined with MiXCR. For each individual, recombination models were inferred using an EM algorithm with the repgenHMM and IGoR tools. Shared clonotypes were analyzed with the tcR package in R, and sharing was normalized by the product of cloneset sizes. To study raw recombination without the effects of thymic and clonal selection, out-of-frame nonproductive sequences were analyzed. Using fastp trimming at Q25 and MiXCR clonotype assembly, TCRdb reanalyzed the public sequencing data and kept in-frame beta chains. Each entry is one CDR3 protein sequence, shown with its most common DNA and genes. The V and J calls and clone size are TCRdb's, not the authors'. Across this sample there are about 470,000 distinct CDR3 sequences, with 20% to 25% seen only once. The ten largest clonotypes hold about 2.9% of the sample.

These data come from a study of identical twins (dated by TCRdb to about 2016). For the wider study: TCR alpha and beta repertoires from monozygotic twins, unrelated adults of various ages and cord blood were deep-sequenced to test whether fetal clonotypes persist. Replicate twin experiments were performed at different times using different library preparation protocols to rule out contamination. The research as a whole found: Out-of-frame TCR alpha sequences shared between twins showed an excess of low generation-probability sequences compared with coincidental sharing between unrelated individuals. Excess twin sharing in beta out-of-frame sequences was weaker because fewer shared sequences lowered the signal-to-noise ratio. Fewer insertions were carried by abundant cord blood beta clonotypes; a weaker similar trend was observed in young adult naive repertoires, while no such trend was observed in memory repertoires. Because the same donors could not be followed over many years, the conclusions depended on cross-sectional statistical analysis. Out-of-frame TCR alpha sharing in monozygotic twins was systematically underestimated by recombination models, whereas sharing between unrelated individuals was in agreement with the recombination models. Zero-insertion analyses could be partly confounded by invariant T cells such as MAIT and iNKT, though diverse VJ usage argued against such confounding for most clonotypes.

V is cut back by 2 bases and J by 8 bases, with 10 bases in the junction unmatched. The germline V gene gives CDR1 as SGHTA and CDR2 as FQGNSA. From the cysteine up to the phenylalanine, the CDR3 has a length of 15 residues. The sequence is cut down to CDR3 DNA, 45 bases in frame from base 1. Every donor in the study was a healthy Caucasian. Three pairs of female monozygotic twins, all aged roughly 18 to 29 years, were included in the twin cohort. Positive isolation kits from Invitrogen were used to isolate CD4+ and CD8+ T cell populations. These data were also filed under a second study, of T cells expressing NK-cell markers. The second paper further reports: TCR beta-chain repertoires were profiled in sorted CD3+CD56+NKG2C+, CD3+CD56+NKG2C- and CD3+CD56-NKG2C+ T-cell subsets from several donors. Among the eight sequenced donors, only one was HCMV-seronegative, while the other seven were HCMV-seropositive. In several experiments an anti-gammadeltaTCR antibody was added to restrict sorting to alphabetaTCR-expressing T cells. For several donors, the dominant CD3+CD56+NKG2C+ clonotypes were among the top 10 CD8+ clonotypes and accounted for roughly 1.0-7.5% of CD8+ T cells. Those dominant clonotypes were again the most abundant among CD3+CD56-NKG2C+ cells in a few donors, at roughly 25-60.1%. Whether the expanded NKG2C-expressing T cell clones were specific for HCMV antigens was left unclear. All eight donors whose samples were sequenced were randomly selected healthy volunteers, three of them men and five women. HCMV-specific IgG was detected in serum with a commercial ELISA kit to determine HCMV serostatus. Reads were demultiplexed and grouped by UMI with MIGEC, and clonotypes were assembled and quantified with MiTCR. To exclude erroneous sequences, any TCR cDNA sequence not supported by at least two reads was discarded. The tcR package was used for downstream repertoire analysis, and clonotypes were matched across fractions by CDR3 nucleotide sequence plus V segment. Antigen specificity was annotated against VDJdb with VDJmatch, allowing one amino acid substitution in CDR3.

The source material was CD4+ T cells sorted from blood. The TCR was taken from a young woman in good health. The sequence joins TRBV7-2 to TRBJ1-2; TRBD1 lines up with 8 middle nucleotides. The DNA reads TGTGCCAGCAGCTTATTTCGGACAGGGCTCGGGGGCTACACCTTC. Protein translation: CASSLFRTGLGGYTF.